The 20 T cell receptor beta chains in this list originate from one sample, sequenced in a study of T cell repertoires in cytomegalovirus infection. TCRdb re-called the reads with MiXCR, one entry per CDR3 protein. The profile shows 310,000 or so distinct CDR3 sequences, over 20% of them singletons. Material: PBMCs. These TCRs come from a human donor in good health (CMV status not recorded). Some clones in this sample may be carry-over from other donors' samples.

The V call is TRBV10-3, the J call TRBJ2-7; D gene ambiguous. Germline values: CDR1 ENHRY, CDR2 SYGVKD. V lost 0 bases to trimming and J lost 4 bases, with 4 bases between them. The CDR3 loop spans 12 amino acids. The CDR3 region is CAISESGYEQYF. The CDR3 DNA sequence: TGTGCCATCAGTGAGTCGGGGTACGAGCAGTACTTC.

This clonotype has ten or more counts. CDR3 region: CASSPPTGFETQYF. The CDR3 DNA reads TGTGCCAGCAGCCCACCCACAGGATTTGAGACCCAGTACTTC. This chain uses TRBV7-2 with TRBJ2-5, with D possibly matching TRBD1 (5 bases). This CDR3 has 14 residues. Germline V gene lookup returns CDR1 SGHTA and CDR2 FQGNSA. With 5 bases removed from V and 5 bases from J, the gap between germline ends came to 15 bases.

This clonotype was seen a handful of times. V is TRBV5-1 and J is TRBJ1-5, with 10 bases matching TRBD1. This CDR3 is 16 amino acids long. Germline trimming cut 4 bases from V and 6 bases from J; bases unmatched to any gene: 10. Germline V gene lookup returns CDR1 SGHRS and CDR2 YFSETQ. The CDR3 DNA is TGCGCCAGCAGCGTTGACCCCGGGACAGGGGTTCAGCCCCAGCATTTT. It encodes CASSVDPGTGVQPQHF.

This chain joins TRBV6-8 and TRBJ2-2; no reliable D call. The CDR3 loop spans 13 amino acids. Germline V gene lookup returns CDR1 MNHGY and CDR2 SAAAGT. Trimming pared 6 bases from V and 7 bases from J, leaving 12 bases between. Written as DNA, the CDR3 is TGTGCCAGCAGAACCTCCGGGCACGGGGAGCTGTTTTTT. Protein: CASRTSGHGELFF.

V gene TRBV4-2 combines with J gene TRBJ2-3; 8 bases are shared with TRBD2. CDR3 size: 18 residues. Trimming at V came to 0 bases and at J to 0 bases, leaving 8 bases not matched to a gene. Germline V gene lookup returns CDR1 LGHNA and CDR2 YNFKEQ. The CDR3 sequence is CASSQDVAGTTSTDTQYF. CDR3 DNA: TGTGCCAGCAGCCAAGATGTAGCGGGGACCACTAGCACAGATACGCAGTATTTT.

The V gene is TRBV28, the J gene TRBJ2-7; D may be TRBD1 (6 bases). The CDR3 loop spans 14 amino acids. V gave up 2 bases and J gave up 3 bases, with 11 bases separating them. CDR1 MDHEN and CDR2 SYDVKM come from the germline V gene. Here the CDR3 reads CASSLGGALYEQYF. CDR3 in DNA: TGTGCCAGCAGTTTAGGGGGCGCCCTCTACGAGCAGTACTTC. The complete variable domain, with remaining parts taken from reference TRBV28 and TRBJ2-7, reads DVKVTQSSRYLVKRTGEKVFLECVQDMDHENMFWYRQDPGLGLRLIYFSYDVKMKEKGDIPEGYSVSREKKERFSLILESASTNQTSMYLCASSLGGALYEQYFGPGTRLTVT.

V and J are TRBV12-5 and TRBJ2-1; TRBD2 matches at 10 bases. Per germline, CDR1 LGHNT and CDR2 FRNRAP. V gave up 3 bases and J gave up 7 bases; unmatched junction bases: 6. The CDR3 loop spans 15 amino acids. CDR3 nucleotides: TGTGCTAGTGGTTTAATACTAGCGGGGAGGAATGAGCAGTTCTTC. Residues: CASGLILAGRNEQFF.

In this sample, this clonotype turned up many times. V usage is TRBV5-1 and J usage is TRBJ1-1; D not certain. Trimming pared 0 bases from V and 1 base from J, leaving 4 bases between. Germline-derived CDR1 and CDR2 are SGHRS and YFSETQ. The CDR3 is 13 amino acids. CDR3 nucleotide sequence: TGCGCCAGCAGCTTGGTGGCGAACACTGAAGCTTTCTTT. Amino acids: CASSLVANTEAFF.

This clonotype was detected ten times or more. This sequence joins TRBV18 and TRBJ2-5, with D possibly matching TRBD1 (6 bases). Germline V gene sequence: CDR1 KGHSH, CDR2 LQKENI. The CDR3 is made up of 14 amino acids. Trimming cost V 3 bases and J 2 bases, with 10 bases left between them. The CDR3 is CASSPDSTQETQYF. The CDR3 DNA follows: TGTGCCAGCTCACCGGACAGTACTCAAGAGACCCAGTACTTC.

This clonotype was counted a few times. The chain is built from TRBV29-1 and TRBJ1-1; D ambiguous. The CDR3 loop spans 12 amino acids. V was clipped by 1 base and J by 11 bases, with 14 bases between them. In germline, CDR1 is SQVTM, CDR2 ANQGSEA. CDR3 in DNA: TGCAGCGTTGAAGGTAGGGTCCGAGGGGCTTTCTTT. Translating it yields CSVEGRVRGAFF.

This clonotype was observed a handful of times. The rearrangement joins TRBV7-8 to TRBJ2-7; D uncertain. The V and J ends lost 1 base and 0 bases respectively, with 7 bases between them. This CDR3 is 14 amino acids long. Germline V gene data show CDR1 as SGHVS and CDR2 as FQNEAQ. The CDR3 coding sequence is TGTGCCAGCAGCTTAGTGTTTAGCTCCTACGAGCAGTACTTC. Translated, it gives CASSLVFSSYEQYF.

This chain uses TRBV7-8 with TRBJ2-3, with a weak D call TRBD2 (6 bases). The CDR3 is 17 residues long. Germline loops: CDR1 SGHVS, CDR2 FQNEAQ. V was cut by 7 bases and J by 2 bases, with 22 bases left in between. CDR3 coding DNA: TGTGCCAGCACCGTCAGGAGGTCTGCGGGGCTCACAGATACGCAGTATTTT. Translating gives CASTVRRSAGLTDTQYF.

There are a few counts of this clonotype. The chain couples TRBV6-4 to TRBJ2-1; D uncertain. Germline CDR1 reads MRHNA; CDR2 reads SNTAGT. Trimming stripped 6 bases from V and 4 bases from J, with 13 bases between. This CDR3 comprises 14 residues. This CDR3 reads CASRPRWDYNEQFF. In DNA, the CDR3 is TGTGCCAGCAGGCCCAGGTGGGATTACAATGAGCAGTTCTTC.

V and J are TRBV6-6 and TRBJ2-7; TRBD2 is a possible D gene (5 bases). CDR3 length equals 15 residues. V shed 2 bases and J shed 5 bases, with 16 bases lying between them. The germline V gene encodes CDR1 MNHNY and CDR2 SVGAGI (reference sequence). The CDR3 bases are TGTGCCAGCAGTTACGGATTCCCTGGACTGGACGAGCAGTACTTC. It translates to CASSYGFPGLDEQYF.

This chain connects TRBV28 to TRBJ2-1; TRBD1 matches 12 bases. This CDR3 has 16 residues. Germline loops: CDR1 MDHEN, CDR2 SYDVKM. V lost 7 bases to trimming and J lost 6 bases; unmatched junction nucleotides: 10. The CDR3 nucleotides read TGTGCCAGCAAACTCGCTCCGGGACAGGGGGCCAATGAGCAGTTCTTC. Translated: CASKLAPGQGANEQFF.

This clonotype was seen ten or more times. DNA of the CDR3: TGTGCCAGCAGCAGGGGGCCTCGCGAGACCCAGTACTTC. Protein product: CASSRGPRETQYF. The chain links TRBV11-2 to TRBJ2-5, with TRBD1 matching 7 bases. Per the germline V gene, CDR1 is SGHAT and CDR2 is FQNNGV. The CDR3 consists of 13 residues. The V segment lost 5 bases and the J segment 5 bases; nucleotides outside the gene matches: 5.

The V gene is TRBV7-9, the J gene TRBJ1-1; 7 positions match TRBD1. Looked up from germline, CDR1 is SEHNR and CDR2 is FQNEAQ (reference sequence). Germline trimming cut 2 bases from V and 2 bases from J; bases unmatched to any gene: 2. This CDR3 contains 14 residues. CDR3 in amino acids: CASSLTGDNTEAFF. CDR3 bases: TGTGCCAGCAGCTTAACAGGGGATAACACTGAAGCTTTCTTT.

The chain uses TRBV7-3 and TRBJ2-2; no definite D call. The V end was cut by 7 bases, the J end by 5 bases, with 14 bases between. The CDR3 has 14 residues. From germline, CDR1 is SGHTA and CDR2 FQGTGA. As DNA, the CDR3 is TGTGCCAGCAACCCTGGGGTCGGGACCGGGGAGCTGTTTTTT. It is translated as CASNPGVGTGELFF. Full variable domain (remainder filled in from reference TRBV7-3 and TRBJ2-2): GAGVSQTPSNKVTEKGKYVELRCDPISGHTALYWYRQSLGQGPEFLIYFQGTGAADDSGLPNDRFFAVRPEGSVSTLKIQRTERGDSAVYLCASNPGVGTGELFFGEGSRLTVL.

This sequence joins TRBV27 and TRBJ1-2; D call uncertain. Germline loops: CDR1 MNHEY, CDR2 SMNVEV (reference sequence). Trimming took 1 base from V and 8 from J, leaving 20 bases between them. The CDR3 is made up of 16 amino acids. The CDR3, as DNA: TGTGCCAGCAGTTTATATTCGGGCTCAAGTTCGGGAGGCTACACCTTC. It codes for CASSLYSGSSSGGYTF.

The V call is TRBV28, the J call TRBJ2-1; D might be TRBD1 (5 bases). The CDR3 covers 11 residues. V lost 6 bases to trimming and J lost 9 bases, with 9 bases between them. From germline, CDR1 is MDHEN and CDR2 SYDVKM. CDR3 amino acids: CASSRRGEQFF. In DNA form, the CDR3 reads TGTGCCAGCAGCCGAAGGGGTGAGCAGTTCTTC.